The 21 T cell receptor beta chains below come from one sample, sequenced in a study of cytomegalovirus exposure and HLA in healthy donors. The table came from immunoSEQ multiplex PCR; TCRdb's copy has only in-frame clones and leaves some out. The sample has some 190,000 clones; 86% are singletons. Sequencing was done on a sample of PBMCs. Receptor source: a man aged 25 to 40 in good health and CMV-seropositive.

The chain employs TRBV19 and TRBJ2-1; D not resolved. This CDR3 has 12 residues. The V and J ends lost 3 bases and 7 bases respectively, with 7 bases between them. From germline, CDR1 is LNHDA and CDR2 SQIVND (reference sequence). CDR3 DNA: TGTGCCAGTAGTATTGCTAGGAATGAGCAGTTCTTC. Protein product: CASSIARNEQFF.

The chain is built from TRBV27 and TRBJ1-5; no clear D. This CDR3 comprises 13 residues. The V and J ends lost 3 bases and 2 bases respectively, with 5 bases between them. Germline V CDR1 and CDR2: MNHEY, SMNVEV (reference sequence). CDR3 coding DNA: TGTGCCAGCAGTTTTTTGGGCAATCAGCCCCAGCATTTT. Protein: CASSFLGNQPQHF.

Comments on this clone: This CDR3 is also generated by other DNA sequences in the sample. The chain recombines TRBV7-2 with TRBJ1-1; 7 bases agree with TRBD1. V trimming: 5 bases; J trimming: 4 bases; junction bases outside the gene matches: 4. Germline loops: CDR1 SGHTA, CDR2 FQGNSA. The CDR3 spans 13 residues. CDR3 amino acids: CASSLTGVTEAFF. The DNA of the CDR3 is TGTGCCAGCAGCCTTACAGGGGTCACTGAAGCTTTCTTT.

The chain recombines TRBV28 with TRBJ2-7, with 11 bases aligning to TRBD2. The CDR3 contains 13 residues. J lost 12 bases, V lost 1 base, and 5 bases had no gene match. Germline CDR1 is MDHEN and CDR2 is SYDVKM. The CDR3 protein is CASSLSGTSGPYF. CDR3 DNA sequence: TGTGCCAGCAGTTTATCCGGGACTAGCGGCCCGTACTTC.

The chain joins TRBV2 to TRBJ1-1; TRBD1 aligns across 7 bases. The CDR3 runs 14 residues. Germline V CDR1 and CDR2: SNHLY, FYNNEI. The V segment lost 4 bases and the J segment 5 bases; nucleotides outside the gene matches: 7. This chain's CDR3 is CASSAMSGGTEAFF. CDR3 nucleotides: TGTGCCAGCAGTGCAATGTCAGGGGGTACTGAAGCTTTCTTT.

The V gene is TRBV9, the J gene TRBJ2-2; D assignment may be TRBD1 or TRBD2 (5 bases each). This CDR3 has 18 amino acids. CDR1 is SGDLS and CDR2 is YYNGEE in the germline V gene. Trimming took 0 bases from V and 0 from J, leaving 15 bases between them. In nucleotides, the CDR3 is TGTGCCAGCAGCGTAGATCGGGGACGACCGACGAACACCGGGGAGCTGTTTTTT. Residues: CASSVDRGRPTNTGELFF.

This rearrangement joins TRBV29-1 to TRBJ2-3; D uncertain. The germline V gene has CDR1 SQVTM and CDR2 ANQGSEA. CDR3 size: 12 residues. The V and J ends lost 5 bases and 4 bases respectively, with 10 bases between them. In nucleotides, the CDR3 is TGCAGCGTTCCCGCTCGGGCAGATACGCAGTATTTT. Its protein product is CSVPARADTQYF.

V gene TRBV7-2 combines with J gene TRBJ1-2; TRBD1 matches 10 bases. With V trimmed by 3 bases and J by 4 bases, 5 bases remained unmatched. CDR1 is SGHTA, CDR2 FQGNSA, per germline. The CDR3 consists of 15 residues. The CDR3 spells CASSLTGGPSYGYTF. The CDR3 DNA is TGTGCCAGCAGCTTGACAGGGGGCCCGTCCTATGGCTACACCTTC.

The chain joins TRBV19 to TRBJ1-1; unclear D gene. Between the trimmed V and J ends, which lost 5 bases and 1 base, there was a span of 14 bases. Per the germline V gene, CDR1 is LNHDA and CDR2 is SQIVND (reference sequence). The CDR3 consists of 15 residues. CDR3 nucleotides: TGTGCCAGTAGTCCCCTCCCCGGATCGAACACTGAAGCTTTCTTT. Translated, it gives CASSPLPGSNTEAFF.

In nucleotides, the CDR3 is TGCGCCAGCAGCCAAGAGGGCAGGGGGCTGGAGCAGTTCTTC. Protein product: CASSQEGRGLEQFF. This sequence joins TRBV4-1 and TRBJ2-1; 8 bases map to TRBD1. Germline CDR1 MGHRA, CDR2 YSYEKL. V lost 0 bases to trimming and J lost 10 bases; unmatched junction nucleotides: 5. The CDR3 loop spans 14 amino acids.

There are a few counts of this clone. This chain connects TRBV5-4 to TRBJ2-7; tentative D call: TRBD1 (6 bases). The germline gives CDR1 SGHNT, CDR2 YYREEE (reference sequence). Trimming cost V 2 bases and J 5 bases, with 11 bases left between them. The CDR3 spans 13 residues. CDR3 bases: TGTGCCAGCAGCTTAAATCGACAGGACGAGCAGTACTTC. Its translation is CASSLNRQDEQYF.

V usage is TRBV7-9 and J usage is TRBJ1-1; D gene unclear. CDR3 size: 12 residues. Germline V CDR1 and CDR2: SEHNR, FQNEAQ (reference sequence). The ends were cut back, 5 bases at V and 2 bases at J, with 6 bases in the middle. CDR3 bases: TGTGCCAGCAGCCCATTTAACACTGAAGCTTTCTTT. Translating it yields CASSPFNTEAFF.

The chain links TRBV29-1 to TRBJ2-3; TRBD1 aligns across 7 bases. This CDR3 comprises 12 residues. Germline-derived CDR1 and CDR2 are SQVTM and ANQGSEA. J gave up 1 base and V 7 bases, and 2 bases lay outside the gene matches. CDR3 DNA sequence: TGCAGCGACAGGGGAGGCACAGATACGCAGTATTTT. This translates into CSDRGGTDTQYF.

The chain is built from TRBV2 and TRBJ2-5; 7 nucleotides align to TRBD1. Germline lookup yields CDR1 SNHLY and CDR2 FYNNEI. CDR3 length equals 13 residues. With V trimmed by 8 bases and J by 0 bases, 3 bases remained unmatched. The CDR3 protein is CASETGYQETQYF. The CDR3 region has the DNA TGTGCCAGCGAGACAGGGTACCAAGAGACCCAGTACTTC.

The DNA of the CDR3 is TGTGCCAGCAGCTTCCAAGGCACTTTTGGCACAGATACGCAGTATTTT. Translated: CASSFQGTFGTDTQYF. The V gene is TRBV11-2, the J gene TRBJ2-3; D gene uncertain. CDR1 is SGHAT, CDR2 FQNNGV, per germline. The CDR3 spans 16 residues. Trimming removed 3 bases at V and 1 base at J, with 14 bases between.

DNA for the CDR3: TGTGCCAGCAGCACCGCGAGCGGCGAGCAGTACTTC. Its protein is CASSTASGEQYF. The rearrangement joins TRBV7-9 to TRBJ2-7; D possibly corresponds to TRBD2 (5 bases). The CDR3 is 12 residues long. Trimming pared 5 bases from V and 6 bases from J, leaving 11 bases between. Germline CDR1 reads SEHNR; CDR2 reads FQNEAQ (reference sequence).

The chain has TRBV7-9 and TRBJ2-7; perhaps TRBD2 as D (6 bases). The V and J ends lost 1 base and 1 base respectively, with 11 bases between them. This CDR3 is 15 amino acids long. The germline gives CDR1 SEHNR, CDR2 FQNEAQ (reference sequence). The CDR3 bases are TGTGCCAGCAGCTTAGGGCGGGGATGGTCCTACGAGCAGTACTTC. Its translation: CASSLGRGWSYEQYF.

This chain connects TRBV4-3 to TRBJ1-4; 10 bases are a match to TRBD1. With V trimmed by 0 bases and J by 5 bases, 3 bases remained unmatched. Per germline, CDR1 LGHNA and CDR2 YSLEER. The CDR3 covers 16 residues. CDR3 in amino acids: CASSQDLGQGNEKLFF. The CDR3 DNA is TGCGCCAGCAGCCAAGATCTGGGACAGGGGAATGAAAAACTGTTTTTT.

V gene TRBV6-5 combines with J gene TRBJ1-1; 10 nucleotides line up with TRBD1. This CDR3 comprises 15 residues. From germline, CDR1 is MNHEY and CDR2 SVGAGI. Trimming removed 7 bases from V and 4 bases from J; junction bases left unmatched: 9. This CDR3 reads CASKIPGQGTTEAFF. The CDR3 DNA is TGTGCCAGCAAAATTCCGGGACAGGGGACCACTGAAGCTTTCTTT.

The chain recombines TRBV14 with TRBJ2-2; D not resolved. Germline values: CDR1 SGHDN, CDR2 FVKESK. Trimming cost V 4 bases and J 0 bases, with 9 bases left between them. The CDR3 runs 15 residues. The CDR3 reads CASSRLRSNTGELFF. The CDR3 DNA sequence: TGTGCCAGCAGCCGCCTTCGATCGAACACCGGGGAGCTGTTTTTT.

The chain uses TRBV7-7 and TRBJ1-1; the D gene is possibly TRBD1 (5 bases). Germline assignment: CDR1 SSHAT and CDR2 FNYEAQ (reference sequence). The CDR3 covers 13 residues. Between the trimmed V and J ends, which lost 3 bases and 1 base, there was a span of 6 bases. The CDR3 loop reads CASSLTENTEAFF. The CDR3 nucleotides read TGTGCCAGCAGCTTGACAGAGAACACTGAAGCTTTCTTT.